Following are 31 T cell receptor beta chains from one sample sequenced in a study of shared clonotypes between healthy human individuals. Method: immunoSEQ multiplex PCR; TCRdb's copy keeps in-frame clones and lacks some. The data contain around 2,000,000 clones, about 95% of them singletons. Naive CD8 cells lacked CD45RO, underwent positive selection for CCR7 and left out terminally differentiated effector memory CD45RA+ cells. Sequencing input: naive CD8+ T cells sorted from blood. Receptors were obtained from a man between 18 and 29 years old in good health.

V gene TRBV10-3 combines with J gene TRBJ2-3; the match to TRBD1 covers 11 bases. The germline V gene encodes CDR1 ENHRY and CDR2 SYGVKD. CDR3 length: 15 amino acids. With V trimmed by 3 bases and J by 3 bases, 2 bases remained unmatched. The CDR3 DNA follows: TGTGCCATCAGTGACGGGACAGGGGGGACAGATACGCAGTATTTT. It specifies CAISDGTGGTDTQYF.

Regarding this clone: Since a much larger clone is just one base distant, this may be a read error. The same CDR3 is also encoded by other DNA sequences in this sample. CDR3 sequence (DNA): TGTGCCAGCACCCCGAACACCGGGGAGCTGTTTTTT. Amino acids: CASTPNTGELFF. The chain links TRBV9 to TRBJ2-2; D uncertain. Germline-derived CDR1 and CDR2 are SGDLS and YYNGEE. Trimming removed 6 bases at V and 0 bases at J, with 3 bases between. CDR3 length equals 12 residues.

This chain links TRBV6-5 with TRBJ2-1; D uncertain. CDR1 MNHEY and CDR2 SVGAGI come from the germline V gene. Trimming took 5 bases from V and 4 from J, leaving 9 bases between them. The CDR3 runs 13 residues. The chain's CDR3 is CASSPADYNEQFF. CDR3 DNA sequence: TGTGCCAGCAGTCCCGCGGATTACAATGAGCAGTTCTTC.

The chain has TRBV27 and TRBJ1-5; 8 bases fit TRBD1. The CDR3 contains 18 residues. Germline V gene data show CDR1 as MNHEY and CDR2 as SMNVEV (reference sequence). Trimming at V came to 5 bases and at J to 6 bases, leaving 18 bases not matched to a gene. Here the CDR3 DNA reads TGTGCCAGCAGTATGGGACAGGTTAGGCTCGGCGACCTTCAGCCCCAGCATTTT. Amino acids: CASSMGQVRLGDLQPQHF.

The V gene is TRBV27, the J gene TRBJ2-2; D is perhaps TRBD2 (6 bases). Germline V gene data show CDR1 as MNHEY and CDR2 as SMNVEV (reference sequence). The CDR3 consists of 14 residues. The CDR3 sequence: CATREALNTGELFF. As DNA, the CDR3 is TGTGCTACGAGGGAGGCCCTCAACACCGGGGAGCTGTTTTTT.

CDR3 in amino acids: CASSHVLGQGANGGQETQYF. CDR3 sequence (DNA): TGCGCCAGCAGCCATGTTCTTGGACAGGGGGCGAACGGGGGTCAAGAGACCCAGTACTTC. V is TRBV4-3 and J is TRBJ2-5, with TRBD1 matching 11 bases. The CDR3 has 20 amino acids. Germline V gene lookup returns CDR1 LGHNA and CDR2 YSLEER. V shed 3 bases, J shed 2 bases, and the junction held 17 bases outside the gene matches.

The chain uses TRBV19 and TRBJ1-5, with TRBD1 matching 7 bases. V shed 5 bases, J shed 1 base, and the junction held 5 bases outside the gene matches. Germline-derived CDR1 and CDR2 are LNHDA and SQIVND (reference sequence). The CDR3 has 15 amino acids. CDR3 coding DNA: TGTGCCAGTAGTCTGGCAGGGGGAAGCAATCAGCCCCAGCATTTT. Its translation is CASSLAGGSNQPQHF.

This chain joins TRBV10-1 and TRBJ2-1, with a weak D call TRBD2 (6 bases). V lost 3 bases and J 13 bases, leaving 22 bases between the germline ends. The CDR3 runs to 15 residues. Germline V gene data show CDR1 as WNHNN and CDR2 as SYGVQD (reference sequence). The CDR3 here is CASSEYGGGISAQFF. CDR3 nucleotide sequence: TGCGCCAGCAGTGAATACGGCGGCGGGATTAGCGCCCAGTTCTTC.

This clone is a singleton in its sample. The chain joins TRBV27 to TRBJ1-1, with unresolved D. The CDR3 runs 13 residues. Trimming shortened V by 8 bases and J by 2 bases, and 12 bases separated the two germline ends. From germline, CDR1 is MNHEY and CDR2 SMNVEV (reference sequence). DNA of the CDR3: TGTGCCAGCGGCATGGGGAAAAACACTGAAGCTTTCTTT. As protein: CASGMGKNTEAFF.

V is TRBV27 and J is TRBJ1-2; a possible D gene is TRBD1 (6 bases). Trimming removed 3 bases from V and 7 bases from J, with 15 bases in between. The CDR3 totals 14 residues. Looked up from germline, CDR1 is MNHEY and CDR2 is SMNVEV (reference sequence). The CDR3 DNA follows: TGTGCCAGCAGTTTTACCCCCGAGGGGGTTGGCTACACCTTC. Protein product: CASSFTPEGVGYTF.

The chain recombines TRBV11-2 with TRBJ2-7, with TRBD1 identical over 8 bases. Per the germline V gene, CDR1 is SGHAT and CDR2 is FQNNGV. The CDR3 length is 14 residues. J lost 5 bases, V lost 1 base, and 4 bases had no gene match. The CDR3 loop reads CASSLVSGGNEQYF. The DNA of the CDR3 is TGTGCCAGCAGCTTAGTCTCAGGGGGCAACGAGCAGTACTTC.

The CDR3 nucleotides read TGTGCCTGTGGGGAGGACACTGAAGCTTTCTTT. It codes for CACGEDTEAFF. This chain connects TRBV30 to TRBJ1-1; D is unresolved. The V and J ends lost 6 bases and 3 bases respectively, with 8 bases between them. The CDR3 runs to 11 residues. The germline gives CDR1 GTSNPN, CDR2 SVGIG (reference sequence).

The CDR3 sequence is CASSYSTGGDEQFF. CDR3 coding DNA: TGTGCCAGCAGTTACTCGACAGGGGGGGATGAGCAGTTCTTC. The gene calls are TRBV6-5 and TRBJ2-1; the match to TRBD1 covers 9 bases. The germline gives CDR1 MNHEY, CDR2 SVGAGI. CDR3 size: 14 residues. Trimming cost V 0 bases and J 8 bases; bases outside gene matches: 2.

The chain uses TRBV6-5 and TRBJ2-1; D is ambiguous. Trimming stripped 7 bases from V and 0 bases from J, with 13 bases between. Germline V gene lookup returns CDR1 MNHEY and CDR2 SVGAGI. The CDR3 totals 15 residues. The CDR3 protein is CASTPTLSSYNEQFF. As DNA, the CDR3 is TGTGCCAGCACACCGACGTTAAGCTCCTACAATGAGCAGTTCTTC.

J is TRBJ2-7 and V is TRBV9; D might be TRBD2 (6 bases). The length of the CDR3 is 13 residues. Looked up from germline, CDR1 is SGDLS and CDR2 is YYNGEE. The V end lost 2 bases, the J end lost 3 bases, and 9 bases lay between the germline ends. In nucleotides, the CDR3 is TGTGCCAGCAGCGTGGAGGACTACTACGAGCAGTACTTC. This translates into CASSVEDYYEQYF.

This clone showed up just once. This same CDR3 is encoded by further DNA sequences in the sample. CDR3 amino acids: CASSPGTGAYEQYF. The CDR3 DNA reads as TGCGCCAGCAGCCCGGGGACAGGGGCCTACGAGCAGTACTTC. V gene TRBV4-3 combines with J gene TRBJ2-7, with TRBD1 identical over 10 bases. Germline V gives CDR1 LGHNA, CDR2 YSLEER. The V segment lost 4 bases and the J segment 2 bases; nucleotides outside the gene matches: 2. This CDR3 has 14 residues.

The chain employs TRBV30 and TRBJ2-5; 8 bases are shared with TRBD2. Trimming removed 3 bases from V and 5 bases from J; junction bases left unmatched: 8. The CDR3 totals 14 residues. Per germline, CDR1 GTSNPN and CDR2 SVGIG (reference sequence). The chain's CDR3 is CAWSRGGLWETQYF. In DNA, the CDR3 is TGTGCCTGGAGCCGGGGGGGCCTCTGGGAGACCCAGTACTTC.

The chain couples TRBV7-2 to TRBJ2-3; D uncertain. The CDR3 covers 14 residues. Germline assignment: CDR1 SGHTA and CDR2 FQGNSA. Between the trimmed V and J ends, which lost 1 base and 5 bases, there was a span of 10 bases. The CDR3 loop reads CASSLGDPRDTQYF. Written as DNA, the CDR3 is TGTGCCAGCAGCTTAGGTGACCCTCGAGATACGCAGTATTTT.

The chain has TRBV27 and TRBJ1-1; 7 nucleotides agree with TRBD1. The junction had 10 bases not matched to a gene; V was cut back by 7 bases and J by 5 bases. The CDR3 runs 14 residues. In germline, CDR1 is MNHEY, CDR2 SMNVEV (reference sequence). The chain's CDR3 is CASKRGSGGTEAFF. For the CDR3, the DNA is TGTGCCAGCAAGAGAGGCTCAGGGGGGACTGAAGCTTTCTTT.

The table lists this clone with a few counts. V usage is TRBV2 and J usage is TRBJ1-1; D gene unclear. Trimming left V 8 bases short and J 5 bases short, with 9 bases between. The CDR3 contains 11 residues. In germline, CDR1 is SNHLY, CDR2 FYNNEI. The CDR3 reads CASGPVTEAFF. CDR3 DNA: TGTGCCAGCGGGCCGGTGACTGAAGCTTTCTTT.

This chain connects TRBV28 to TRBJ2-5; D uncertain. The CDR3 has 17 residues. The V gene's germline CDR1 is MDHEN and CDR2 SYDVKM. V shed 3 bases and J shed 7 bases, with 24 bases lying between them. CDR3 bases: TGTGCCAGCAGTTTCCCCGAAGGCCACGAGCGCTCTTGGACCCAGTACTTC. This codes for CASSFPEGHERSWTQYF.

The rearrangement uses TRBV10-2 and TRBJ2-5; D call uncertain. The CDR3 extends over 12 amino acids. Per the germline V gene, CDR1 is WSHSY and CDR2 is SAAADI. V was pared by 0 bases and J by 5 bases, with 4 bases between. CDR3 coding DNA: TGCGCCAGCAGTGAGTCGACGGAGACCCAGTACTTC. Translated, it gives CASSESTETQYF.

The gene calls are TRBV6-1 and TRBJ2-7; D possibly corresponds to TRBD1 (6 bases). V dropped 2 bases and J dropped 6 bases, with 14 bases sitting between them. This CDR3 comprises 14 residues. From germline, CDR1 is MNHNS and CDR2 SASEGT. DNA of the CDR3: TGTGCCAGCAGTGAACAAACGGGCAGGGGCGAGCAGTACTTC. Its translation is CASSEQTGRGEQYF.

This clone has only one observation. J is TRBJ2-3 and V is TRBV27, with a weak D call TRBD2 (5 bases). This CDR3 has 13 amino acids. CDR1 and CDR2 (germline): MNHEY, SMNVEV (reference sequence). Trimming pared 6 bases from V and 6 bases from J, leaving 13 bases between. CDR3 residues: CASRTTPGDTQYF. For the CDR3, the DNA is TGTGCCAGCAGGACTACCCCCGGGGATACGCAGTATTTT.

The gene calls are TRBV19 and TRBJ2-3, with a weak D call TRBD2 (5 bases). The CDR3 covers 13 residues. From germline, CDR1 is LNHDA and CDR2 SQIVND (reference sequence). Trimming stripped 5 bases from V and 7 bases from J, with 13 bases between. DNA of the CDR3: TGTGCCAGTAGTGGGGAGCCTACGTATACGCAGTATTTT. It specifies CASSGEPTYTQYF.

This sequence joins TRBV4-3 and TRBJ2-5; 10 bases line up with TRBD2. Per germline, CDR1 LGHNA and CDR2 YSLEER. The CDR3 covers 18 residues. The V gene end was trimmed by 0 bases and the J gene end by 5 bases; junction bases not matched to a gene: 12. The CDR3, as DNA: TGCGCCAGCAGCCAAGATGGGCTAGCGGGAGCCACGGGGGAGACCCAGTACTTC. It specifies CASSQDGLAGATGETQYF.

V gene TRBV6-1 combines with J gene TRBJ1-4, with 7 nucleotides matching TRBD1. The CDR3 is made up of 15 amino acids. V lost 6 bases, J lost 5 bases, and 9 bases stayed unmatched. Germline V gene data show CDR1 as MNHNS and CDR2 as SASEGT. CDR3 residues: CASRLTGAGNEKLFF. The CDR3 bases are TGTGCCAGCAGGCTTACAGGGGCCGGCAATGAAAAACTGTTTTTT.

This clone was counted a single time. The rearrangement joins TRBV6-5 to TRBJ2-1, with D unresolved. The CDR3 runs to 14 residues. Germline loops: CDR1 MNHEY, CDR2 SVGAGI. V lost 2 bases to trimming and J lost 8 bases, with 13 bases between them. The CDR3 here is CASSYGRFGDEQFF. For the CDR3, the DNA is TGTGCCAGCAGTTACGGGCGATTCGGCGATGAGCAGTTCTTC.

The rearrangement joins TRBV7-8 to TRBJ2-7; tentative D call: TRBD2 (6 bases). The CDR3 has 16 amino acids. Germline-derived CDR1 and CDR2 are SGHVS and FQNEAQ. V shed 2 bases and J shed 0 bases, with 14 bases lying between them. As DNA, the CDR3 is TGTGCCAGCAGCTTATTTGGCGGGGCGAGCTCCTACGAGCAGTACTTC. It translates to CASSLFGGASSYEQYF.

The chain couples TRBV7-3 to TRBJ2-2; 7 nucleotides align to TRBD1. The CDR3 loop spans 14 amino acids. Trimming at V came to 2 bases and at J to 5 bases, leaving 2 bases not matched to a gene. CDR1 and CDR2 from the germline V gene are SGHTA and FQGTGA. The CDR3 region is CASSLDRVTGELFF. CDR3 bases: TGTGCCAGCAGCTTAGACAGGGTGACCGGGGAGCTGTTTTTT.

In DNA form, the CDR3 reads TGTGCCAGCAGCCATCCGGGACTAGGTAATGAGCAGTTCTTC. Translated, it gives CASSHPGLGNEQFF. The rearrangement uses TRBV7-8 and TRBJ2-1; 8 bases are shared with TRBD2. This CDR3 has 14 residues. Germline trimming cut 5 bases from V and 7 bases from J; bases unmatched to any gene: 7. The germline gives CDR1 SGHVS, CDR2 FQNEAQ.